This T cell receptor (beta chain) is from a study of cytomegalovirus exposure and HLA in healthy donors. The V end lost 6 bases, the J end lost 3 bases, and 14 bases lay between the germline ends. Germline CDR1 MNHEY, CDR2 SMNVEV (reference sequence). The CDR3 is 14 residues long. The primer mix had 60 Vbeta and 13 Jbeta primers. Clones were sequenced by immunoSEQ multiplex PCR, and TCRdb holds only the in-frame ones, with some missing. This table holds about 180,000 clones, about three quarters found once. This chain connects TRBV27 to TRBJ1-1; a possible D gene is TRBD1 (6 bases). Material for sequencing was PBMCs. This sequence was found in a middle-aged man in good health and CMV-seronegative. CDR3 nucleotides: TGTGCCAGCAGGCAGGGGCCATCCGACACTGAAGCTTTCTTT. Its protein is CASRQGPSDTEAFF.